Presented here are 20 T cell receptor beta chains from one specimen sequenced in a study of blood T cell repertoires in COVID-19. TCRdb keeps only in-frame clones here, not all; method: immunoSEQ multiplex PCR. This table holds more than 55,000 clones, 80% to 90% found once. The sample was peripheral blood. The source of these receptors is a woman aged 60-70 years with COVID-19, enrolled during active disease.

CDR3 sequence reads: CASSRHATFEAFF. CDR3 bases: TGTGCCAGCAGTCGACACGCGACCTTTGAAGCTTTCTTT. This chain links TRBV6-5 with TRBJ1-1, with no clear D. This CDR3 has 13 amino acids. Per germline, CDR1 MNHEY and CDR2 SVGAGI. Trimming shortened V by 5 bases and J by 7 bases, and 14 bases separated the two germline ends.

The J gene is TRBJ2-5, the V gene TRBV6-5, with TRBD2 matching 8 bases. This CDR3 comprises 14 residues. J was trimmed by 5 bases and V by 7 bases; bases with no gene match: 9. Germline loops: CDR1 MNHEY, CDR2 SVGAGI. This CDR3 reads CASTGAGVRETQYF. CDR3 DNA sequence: TGTGCCAGCACAGGAGCGGGAGTAAGGGAGACCCAGTACTTC.

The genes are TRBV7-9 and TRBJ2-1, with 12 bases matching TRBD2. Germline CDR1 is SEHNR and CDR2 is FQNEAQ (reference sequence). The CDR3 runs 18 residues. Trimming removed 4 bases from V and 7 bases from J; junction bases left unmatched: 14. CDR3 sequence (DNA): TGTGCCAGCAGCTCATCTAGCGGGAGGGCCGATCTCCTGAATGAGCAGTTCTTC. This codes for CASSSSSGRADLLNEQFF.

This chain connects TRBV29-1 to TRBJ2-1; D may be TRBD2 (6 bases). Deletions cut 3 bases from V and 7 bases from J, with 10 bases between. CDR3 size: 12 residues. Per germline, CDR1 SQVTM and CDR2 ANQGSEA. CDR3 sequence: CSVEPTRNEQFF. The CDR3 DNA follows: TGCAGCGTTGAGCCGACTAGGAATGAGCAGTTCTTC.

The CDR3 loop is CASSLGTGQGVYEQYF. In nucleotides, the CDR3 is TGTGCCAGCAGCTTAGGGACGGGACAGGGAGTCTACGAGCAGTACTTC. V is TRBV7-9 and J is TRBJ2-7; 9 bases align to TRBD1. This CDR3 has 16 residues. Germline V gene data show CDR1 as SEHNR and CDR2 as FQNEAQ (reference sequence). V gave up 1 base and J gave up 3 bases; unmatched junction bases: 7.

CDR3 DNA: TGTGCCAGCAGCTACAGGGGCCCCTACAATGAGCAGTTCTTC. The encoded protein is CASSYRGPYNEQFF. This chain links TRBV7-3 with TRBJ2-1; TRBD1 matches 7 bases. The J segment lost 2 bases and the V segment lost 4 bases, leaving 2 bases of the junction unmatched. Germline CDR1 is SGHTA and CDR2 is FQGTGA. This CDR3 has 14 amino acids.

The CDR3, as DNA: TGTGCCACCCGACAGGGTTCCTCTGGAAACACCATATATTTT. As protein: CATRQGSSGNTIYF. The gene calls are TRBV6-5 and TRBJ1-3; 7 nucleotides line up with TRBD1. Germline V gene lookup returns CDR1 MNHEY and CDR2 SVGAGI. The CDR3 totals 14 residues. With V trimmed by 10 bases and J by 0 bases, 6 bases remained unmatched.

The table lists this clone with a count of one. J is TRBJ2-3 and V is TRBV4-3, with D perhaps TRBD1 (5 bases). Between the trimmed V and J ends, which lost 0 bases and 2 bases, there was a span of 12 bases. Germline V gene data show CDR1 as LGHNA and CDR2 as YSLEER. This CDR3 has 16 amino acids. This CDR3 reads CASSQDGAGYTDTQYF. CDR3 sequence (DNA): TGCGCCAGCAGCCAAGATGGGGCAGGGTACACAGATACGCAGTATTTT.

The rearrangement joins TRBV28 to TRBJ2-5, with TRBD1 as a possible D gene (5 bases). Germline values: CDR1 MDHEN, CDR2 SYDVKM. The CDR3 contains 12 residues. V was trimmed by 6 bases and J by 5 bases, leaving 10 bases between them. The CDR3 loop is CASRPNRETQYF. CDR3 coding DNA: TGTGCCAGCAGACCGAACAGGGAGACCCAGTACTTC.

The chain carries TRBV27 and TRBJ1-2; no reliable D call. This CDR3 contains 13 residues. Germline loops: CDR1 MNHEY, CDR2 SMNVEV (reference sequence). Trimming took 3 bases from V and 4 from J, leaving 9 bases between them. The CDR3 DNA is TGTGCCAGCAGTTTTGCACGGGGCTATGGCTACACCTTC. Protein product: CASSFARGYGYTF.

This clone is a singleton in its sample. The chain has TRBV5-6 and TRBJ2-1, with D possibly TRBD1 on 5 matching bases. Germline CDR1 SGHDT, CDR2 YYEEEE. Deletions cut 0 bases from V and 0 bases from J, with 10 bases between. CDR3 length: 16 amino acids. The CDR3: CASSLGQSSSYNEQFF. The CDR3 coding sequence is TGTGCCAGCAGCTTGGGACAGTCTAGCTCCTACAATGAGCAGTTCTTC.

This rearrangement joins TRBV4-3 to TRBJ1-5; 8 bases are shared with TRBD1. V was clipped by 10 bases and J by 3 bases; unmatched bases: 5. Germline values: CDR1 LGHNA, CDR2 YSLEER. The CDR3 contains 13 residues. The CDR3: CATGTGLNQPQHF. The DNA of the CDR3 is TGCGCCACCGGGACAGGCCTCAATCAGCCCCAGCATTTT.

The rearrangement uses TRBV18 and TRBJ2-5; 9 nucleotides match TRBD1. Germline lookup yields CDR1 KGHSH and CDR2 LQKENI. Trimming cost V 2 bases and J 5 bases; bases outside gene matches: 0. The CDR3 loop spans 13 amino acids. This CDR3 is CASSPGQGETQYF. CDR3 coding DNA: TGTGCCAGCTCACCAGGACAGGGGGAGACCCAGTACTTC. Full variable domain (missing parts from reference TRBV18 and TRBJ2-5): NAGVMQNPRHLVRRRGQEARLRCSPMKGHSHVYWYRQLPEEGLKFMVYLQKENIIDESGMPKERFSAEFPKEGPSILRIQQVVRGDSAAYFCASSPGQGETQYFGPGTRLLVL.

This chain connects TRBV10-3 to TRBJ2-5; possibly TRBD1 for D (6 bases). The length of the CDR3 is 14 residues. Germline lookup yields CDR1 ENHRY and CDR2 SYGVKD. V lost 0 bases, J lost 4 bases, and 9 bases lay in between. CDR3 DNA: TGTGCCATCAGTGAGTCGAGAGGGGGAGAGACCCAGTACTTC. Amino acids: CAISESRGGETQYF.

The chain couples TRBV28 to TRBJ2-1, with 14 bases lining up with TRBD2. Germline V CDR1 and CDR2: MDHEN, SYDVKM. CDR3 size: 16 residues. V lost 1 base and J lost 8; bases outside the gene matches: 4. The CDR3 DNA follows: TGTGCCAGCAGTTTATTCGGGACTAGCGGGAGCGATGAGCAGTTCTTC. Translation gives CASSLFGTSGSDEQFF.

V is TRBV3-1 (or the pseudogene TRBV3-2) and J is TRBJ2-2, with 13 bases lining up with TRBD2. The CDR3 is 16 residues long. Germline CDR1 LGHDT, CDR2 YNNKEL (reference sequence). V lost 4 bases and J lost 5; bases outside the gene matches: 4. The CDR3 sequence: CASSLGTSGITGELFF. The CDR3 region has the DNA TGTGCCAGCAGCCTGGGGACTAGCGGGATAACCGGGGAGCTGTTTTTT.

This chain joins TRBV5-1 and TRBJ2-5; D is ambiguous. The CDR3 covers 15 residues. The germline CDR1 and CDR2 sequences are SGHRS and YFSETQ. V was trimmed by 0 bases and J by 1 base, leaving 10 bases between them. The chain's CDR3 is CASSLAGGSQETQYF. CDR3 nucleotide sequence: TGCGCCAGCAGCTTGGCCGGCGGCTCCCAAGAGACCCAGTACTTC.

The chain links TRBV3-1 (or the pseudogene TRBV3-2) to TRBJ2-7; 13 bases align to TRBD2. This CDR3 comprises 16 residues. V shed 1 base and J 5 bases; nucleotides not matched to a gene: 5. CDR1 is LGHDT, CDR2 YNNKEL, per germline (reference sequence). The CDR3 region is CASSQAGGLAGHEQYF. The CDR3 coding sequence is TGTGCCAGCAGCCAAGCTGGGGGACTAGCGGGACACGAGCAGTACTTC.

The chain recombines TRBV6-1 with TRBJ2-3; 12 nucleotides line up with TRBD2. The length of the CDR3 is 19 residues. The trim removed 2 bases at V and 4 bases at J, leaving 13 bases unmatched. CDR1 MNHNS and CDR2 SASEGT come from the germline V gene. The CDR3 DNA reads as TGTGCCAGCAGTGAAAACCCGCAGCGGCTAGCGGGAGGGCCAGATACGCAGTATTTT. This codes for CASSENPQRLAGGPDTQYF.

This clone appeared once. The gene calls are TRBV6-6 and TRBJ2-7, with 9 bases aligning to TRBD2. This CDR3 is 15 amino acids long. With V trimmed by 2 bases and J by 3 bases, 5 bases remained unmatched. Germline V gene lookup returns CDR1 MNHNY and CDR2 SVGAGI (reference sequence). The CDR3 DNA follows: TGTGCCAGCAGTTACGATAGCGGGAGTGTCTACGAGCAGTACTTC. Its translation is CASSYDSGSVYEQYF.